This is a list of T cell receptor beta chains from one sample in a study of cytomegalovirus exposure and HLA in healthy donors. Sequenced by immunoSEQ multiplex PCR; TCRdb stores in-frame clones only, minus some. Of about 130,000 clones in the sample, 80% are singletons; the top ten hold around 4.1%. The sequenced sample consisted of PBMCs. The source is a woman aged 40-49 years in good health and CMV-seronegative. The conserved cysteine and the conserved F or W are not part of the CDR3 here. Each record gives: J gene, V gene, D gene, CDR3 protein. A D gene is named only where the DNA matches it firmly.

J gene: TRBJ1-2
V gene: TRBV7-9
D gene: TRBD1
CDR3 protein: ASSLGSYDRGNGGYT

J gene: TRBJ2-5
V gene: TRBV7-8
D gene: TRBD2
CDR3 protein: ASSSPGEWGLQETQY

J gene: TRBJ1-1
V gene: TRBV5-1
D gene: NA
CDR3 protein: ASSSGNTEAF

J gene: TRBJ1-6
V gene: TRBV7-9
D gene: TRBD1
CDR3 protein: ASSLGDRPLH

J gene: TRBJ2-1
V gene: TRBV7-9
D gene: NA
CDR3 protein: ASSLGALVGEQF

J gene: TRBJ1-2
V gene: TRBV19
D gene: NA
CDR3 protein: ASSILGTHYGYT

J gene: TRBJ1-2
V gene: TRBV5-1
D gene: NA
CDR3 protein: ASSLGAVEDGYT

J gene: TRBJ2-2
V gene: TRBV7-9
D gene: TRBD1
CDR3 protein: ASSLARGQGHTGELF

J gene: TRBJ2-3
V gene: TRBV19
D gene: NA
CDR3 protein: ASSMTLFTDTQY

J gene: TRBJ1-1
V gene: TRBV5-5
D gene: NA
CDR3 protein: ASSLAAETLGTEAF

J gene: TRBJ1-2
V gene: TRBV25-1
D gene: NA
CDR3 protein: ASSSTGSYYGYT

J gene: TRBJ1-2
V gene: TRBV29-1
D gene: NA
CDR3 protein: SVRTSNYGYT

J gene: TRBJ1-2
V gene: TRBV29-1
D gene: TRBD1
CDR3 protein: SVTTGVNYGYT

J gene: TRBJ2-5
V gene: TRBV19
D gene: TRBD2
CDR3 protein: ASRIAGEETQY

J gene: TRBJ1-4
V gene: TRBV2
D gene: NA
CDR3 protein: ASSGQTTNEKLF

J gene: TRBJ1-4
V gene: TRBV18
D gene: TRBD1
CDR3 protein: ASSPEGQGLSEKLF

J gene: TRBJ1-2
V gene: TRBV27
D gene: NA
CDR3 protein: ASSQQGYGYT

J gene: TRBJ1-4
V gene: TRBV9
D gene: NA
CDR3 protein: ASSPRDSANEKLF

J gene: TRBJ1-1
V gene: TRBV6-6
D gene: TRBD1
CDR3 protein: ASRHTGENTEAF

J gene: TRBJ1-2
V gene: TRBV7-9
D gene: TRBD1
CDR3 protein: ASSEAGGDGYT

J gene: TRBJ1-1
V gene: TRBV6-4
D gene: TRBD1
CDR3 protein: ASSGTVDTEAF

J gene: TRBJ1-2
V gene: TRBV18
D gene: NA
CDR3 protein: ASSPPQGSYGYT

J gene: TRBJ2-1
V gene: TRBV29-1
D gene: TRBD2
CDR3 protein: SVDGGSWNEQF

J gene: TRBJ1-6
V gene: TRBV19
D gene: NA
CDR3 protein: ASRAQGGNNSPLH

J gene: TRBJ2-2
V gene: TRBV2
D gene: NA
CDR3 protein: ASVSGRETGELF

J gene: TRBJ2-1
V gene: TRBV7-9
D gene: NA
CDR3 protein: ASSSQGTGRASYNEQF

J gene: TRBJ1-4
V gene: TRBV6-6
D gene: NA
CDR3 protein: ASSFPGEDEKLF

J gene: TRBJ2-3
V gene: TRBV15
D gene: NA
CDR3 protein: ATSRRRDTQY

J gene: TRBJ2-2
V gene: TRBV7-7
D gene: TRBD2
CDR3 protein: ASSMTSGDTGELF

J gene: TRBJ1-1
V gene: TRBV19
D gene: NA
CDR3 protein: ASTLGQTNTEAF

J gene: TRBJ2-3
V gene: TRBV10-3
D gene: TRBD1
CDR3 protein: AISGQGQTDTQY

J gene: TRBJ1-5
V gene: TRBV29-1
D gene: TRBD1
CDR3 protein: SVGDSIQPQH

J gene: TRBJ2-7
V gene: TRBV5-6
D gene: TRBD2
CDR3 protein: ASSLVSGYSYEQY

J gene: TRBJ1-6
V gene: TRBV4-3
D gene: TRBD1
CDR3 protein: ASSQFPGQAGTLH

J gene: TRBJ2-2
V gene: TRBV5-1
D gene: TRBD1
CDR3 protein: ASSLVQGAGGELF

J gene: TRBJ1-1
V gene: TRBV18
D gene: NA
CDR3 protein: ASSRETGSNTEAF

J gene: TRBJ2-5
V gene: TRBV5-4
D gene: TRBD2
CDR3 protein: ASSLGASGGGETQY

J gene: TRBJ2-2
V gene: TRBV28
D gene: TRBD2
CDR3 protein: ASSLPGLATGELF

J gene: TRBJ2-7
V gene: TRBV5-1
D gene: TRBD1
CDR3 protein: ASSWDRGYEQY

J gene: TRBJ2-7
V gene: TRBV12-5
D gene: TRBD1
CDR3 protein: ASGLGQGQGYEQY

J gene: TRBJ2-7
V gene: TRBV4-1
D gene: NA
CDR3 protein: ASSLGQGNKYEQY

J gene: TRBJ1-2
V gene: TRBV7-9
D gene: TRBD1
CDR3 protein: ASSPATGVGANYGYT

J gene: TRBJ1-2
V gene: TRBV6-5
D gene: TRBD1
CDR3 protein: ASSRDSLNYGYT

J gene: TRBJ2-7
V gene: TRBV27
D gene: TRBD1
CDR3 protein: ASSRNPGDSFYEQY

J gene: TRBJ1-6
V gene: TRBV10-3
D gene: TRBD1
CDR3 protein: AISSDRGVLYNSPLH